The clone carrying this T cell receptor (beta chain) was detected a few times. The data originate from a study of CD8+ T cells in alopecia areata. Overall study context: It was oral tofacitinib, at 5 to 10 mg twice daily, that treated patients received. Patients remained on tofacitinib for 6 to 18 months and then went 6 months without it.

RNA extraction and reverse transcription yielded cDNA as sequencing template. Here immunoSEQ multiplex PCR was the method, and the copy in TCRdb shows in-frame clones only, minus some. The table has roughly 140,000 clones, around half seen once. Peripheral blood and lesional scalp punch biopsies were taken from alopecia areata patients. The CDR3 extends over 13 amino acids. The V and J ends lost 7 bases and 1 base, in that order; junction bases with no gene match: 2. Looked up from germline, CDR1 is SQVTM and CDR2 is ANQGSEA. The chain employs TRBV29-1 and TRBJ2-3; TRBD2 aligns across 10 bases. This specimen was CD8+ T cells sorted from blood, taken at week 0. This TCR derives from a human donor with alopecia areata. This CDR3 is CSDTSGGTDTQYF. The CDR3 DNA reads TGCAGCGATACTAGCGGGGGCACAGATACGCAGTATTTT.